Listed here are 31 T cell receptor beta chains from one sample, sequenced in a study of cytomegalovirus exposure and HLA in healthy donors. Use of 60 Vbeta and 13 Jbeta primers characterized the PCR. The table came from immunoSEQ multiplex PCR; TCRdb's copy has only in-frame clones and leaves some out. The table lists 150,000 to 200,000 clones, 75% to 90% of them singletons. The sample was PBMCs. These receptors were collected from a man between 18 and 29 years old in good health and CMV-seropositive.

The rearrangement uses TRBV5-5 and TRBJ2-7, with a weak D call TRBD1 (6 bases). V lost 0 bases and J lost 5, with 12 bases in between. This CDR3 is 14 amino acids long. Germline CDR1 reads SGHKS; CDR2 reads YYEKEE (reference sequence). Written as DNA, the CDR3 is TGTGCCAGCAGCTTGGCCCCAGGGGTGAACGAGCAGTACTTC. It codes for CASSLAPGVNEQYF.

The V and J genes are TRBV19 and TRBJ2-1; maybe TRBD2 (5 bases). Germline V CDR1 and CDR2: LNHDA, SQIVND (reference sequence). The CDR3 loop spans 15 amino acids. Trimming left V 3 bases short and J 7 bases short, with 16 bases between. CDR3 sequence reads: CASSMLPPSGNEQFF. CDR3 in DNA: TGTGCCAGTAGTATGCTGCCCCCCTCGGGGAATGAGCAGTTCTTC.

The chain uses TRBV5-6 and TRBJ2-7; 7 bases are a match to TRBD2. Germline V CDR1 and CDR2: SGHDT, YYEEEE. The CDR3 spans 16 residues. V was pared by 2 bases and J by 3 bases, with 11 bases of the junction left unmatched. CDR3 in amino acids: CASSFLMGGHGYEQYF. The CDR3 DNA sequence: TGTGCCAGCAGCTTCCTTATGGGAGGGCACGGCTACGAGCAGTACTTC.

The genes are TRBV5-1 and TRBJ2-7; 7 bases match TRBD1. The CDR3 contains 14 residues. J gave up 0 bases and V 4 bases, and 4 bases lay outside the gene matches. Looked up from germline, CDR1 is SGHRS and CDR2 is YFSETQ. The chain's CDR3 is CASSVPGGSYEQYF. The DNA for the CDR3 is TGCGCCAGCAGCGTCCCAGGGGGCTCCTACGAGCAGTACTTC.

The rearrangement uses TRBV29-1 and TRBJ1-1, with a weak D call TRBD1 (6 bases). CDR1 is SQVTM and CDR2 is ANQGSEA in the germline V gene. CDR3 length: 13 amino acids. Trimming removed 7 bases at V and 4 bases at J, with 16 bases between. The CDR3 DNA sequence: TGCAGCGCAGAAACAGGGTTGCTCACTGAAGCTTTCTTT. Protein product: CSAETGLLTEAFF.

The J gene is TRBJ1-1, the V gene TRBV30, with no clear D. Germline V lookup: CDR1 GTSNPN, CDR2 SVGIG (reference sequence). Trimming pared 4 bases from V and 2 bases from J, leaving 11 bases between. The CDR3 length is 13 residues. CDR3 sequence: CAWKKTSNTEAFF. DNA of the CDR3: TGTGCCTGGAAAAAGACATCCAACACTGAAGCTTTCTTT.

The chain recombines TRBV6-1 with TRBJ1-5; D gene ambiguous. V lost 4 bases to trimming and J lost 3 bases, with 7 bases between them. Germline values: CDR1 MNHNS, CDR2 SASEGT. The CDR3 has 13 residues. The CDR3 DNA reads as TGTGCCAGCAGTGGACGGGACAATCAGCCCCAGCATTTT. Amino acids: CASSGRDNQPQHF.

In this sample, this clone turned up a few times. V gene TRBV27 combines with J gene TRBJ2-7, with 7 nucleotides matching TRBD1. The CDR3 totals 14 residues. From germline, CDR1 is MNHEY and CDR2 SMNVEV (reference sequence). After removal of 5 bases from V and 2 bases from J, the junction contained 6 bases not matched to a gene. CDR3 nucleotide sequence: TGTGCCAGCAGTGAGAGGGGGCCGACCTACGAGCAGTACTTC. Protein: CASSERGPTYEQYF.

The chain combines TRBV6-5 with TRBJ1-1; possible D gene TRBD1, 6 bases. The CDR3 sequence is 15 residues long. V was pared by 0 bases and J by 4 bases, with 12 bases between. The V gene's germline CDR1 is MNHEY and CDR2 SVGAGI. The chain's CDR3 is CASSYSARGGTEAFF. The CDR3 nucleotides are TGTGCCAGCAGTTACTCCGCCAGGGGTGGCACTGAAGCTTTCTTT.

The chain recombines TRBV9 with TRBJ2-3; TRBD2 matches 7 bases. V lost 2 bases to trimming and J lost 3 bases; unmatched junction nucleotides: 9. This CDR3 comprises 16 residues. CDR1 is SGDLS, CDR2 YYNGEE, per germline. The CDR3 DNA is TGTGCCAGCAGCGTTTCCGGGCGGGGGAAAACAGATACGCAGTATTTT. Protein product: CASSVSGRGKTDTQYF.

V gene TRBV6-5 combines with J gene TRBJ2-7; 9 bases match TRBD2. The trim removed 5 bases at V and 6 bases at J, leaving 8 bases unmatched. The CDR3 loop spans 14 amino acids. Germline V gives CDR1 MNHEY, CDR2 SVGAGI. The CDR3 here is CASSGGGTSREQYF. The CDR3 DNA sequence: TGTGCCAGCAGTGGGGGAGGGACTAGCCGCGAGCAGTACTTC.

V usage is TRBV7-2 and J usage is TRBJ2-5; 8 bases map to TRBD1. The J call is doubtful: the DNA matches TRBJ2-7 better. The germline V gene encodes CDR1 SGHTA and CDR2 FQGNSA. This CDR3 contains 15 residues. The CDR3, as DNA: TGTGCCAGCAGCGCCGGACAGGGTGGTTTCTACGAGCAGTACTTC. It yields the protein CASSAGQGGFYEQYF.

The chain combines TRBV19 with TRBJ1-5, with a possible D match to TRBD1 (6 bases). Germline V CDR1 and CDR2: LNHDA, SQIVND (reference sequence). Trimming removed 7 bases from V and 5 bases from J, with 18 bases in between. There are 15 residues in the CDR3. The CDR3 is CASTETGGSYQPQHF. DNA of the CDR3: TGTGCCAGTACCGAGACAGGAGGATCCTATCAGCCCCAGCATTTT.

The chain recombines TRBV5-6 with TRBJ1-2; weak D call: TRBD1 (5 bases). This CDR3 is built from 13 residues. Germline V CDR1 and CDR2: SGHDT, YYEEEE. V dropped 2 bases and J dropped 4 bases, with 9 bases sitting between them. CDR3 sequence reads: CASSFAGSYGYTF. CDR3 nucleotide sequence: TGTGCCAGCAGCTTTGCAGGGTCCTATGGCTACACCTTC.

V and J are TRBV29-1 and TRBJ1-1; weak D call: TRBD1 (5 bases). The V gene lost 7 bases and the J gene lost 6 bases, with 15 bases spanning the gap. This CDR3 region has 12 residues. Germline V gene lookup returns CDR1 SQVTM and CDR2 ANQGSEA. The CDR3 sequence: CSARGGSAEAFF. CDR3 nucleotide sequence: TGCAGCGCCCGTGGGGGGAGCGCTGAAGCTTTCTTT.

There are a few counts of this clone. The chain has TRBV6-5 and TRBJ1-2, with D possibly being TRBD1 (6 bases). Trimming removed 6 bases at V and 8 bases at J, with 13 bases between. The CDR3 totals 12 residues. CDR1 is MNHEY and CDR2 is SVGAGI in the germline V gene. This chain's CDR3 is CASSETGKGYTF. The CDR3 DNA reads as TGTGCCAGCAGCGAAACAGGGAAGGGCTACACCTTC.

This rearrangement joins TRBV6-6 to TRBJ1-1; D ambiguous. The CDR3 runs 11 residues. Trimming took 8 bases from V and 0 from J, leaving 4 bases between them. Per the germline V gene, CDR1 is MNHNY and CDR2 is SVGAGI (reference sequence). The CDR3 DNA is TGTGCCAGCGCGGTGAACACTGAAGCTTTCTTT. This translates into CASAVNTEAFF.

This clone was counted only a few times. The chain employs TRBV6-1 and TRBJ1-1; D is uncertain. Per the germline V gene, CDR1 is MNHNS and CDR2 is SASEGT. The V gene lost 2 bases and the J gene lost 8 bases, with 9 bases spanning the gap. The CDR3 is 12 residues long. The CDR3 DNA reads TGTGCCAGCAGTGAATGGAGGGCGGAAGCTTTCTTT. This translates into CASSEWRAEAFF.

The chain recombines TRBV18 with TRBJ1-6, with TRBD1 matching 8 bases. The CDR3 consists of 19 residues. Trimming removed 3 bases from V and 0 bases from J; junction bases left unmatched: 10. CDR1 and CDR2 from the germline V gene are KGHSH and LQKENI. CDR3 DNA sequence: TGTGCCAGCTCACCCGTCCCGGGACAGGTGAGCTCCTATAATTCACCCCTCCACTTT. This gives the protein CASSPVPGQVSSYNSPLHF.

CDR3 region: CSVNPGPAPGHGYTF. The CDR3 DNA follows: TGCAGCGTGAACCCCGGCCCCGCTCCAGGTCATGGCTACACCTTC. The chain combines TRBV29-1 with TRBJ1-2, with D uncertain. The CDR3 runs 15 residues. The germline V and J ends were trimmed by 6 bases and 6 bases, with 23 bases remaining between them. The germline V gene has CDR1 SQVTM and CDR2 ANQGSEA.

This chain connects TRBV6-5 to TRBJ1-2; tentative D call: TRBD1 (5 bases). This CDR3 is built from 11 residues. CDR1 and CDR2 (germline): MNHEY, SVGAGI. V was clipped by 5 bases and J by 13 bases, with 14 bases between them. The CDR3 DNA reads TGTGCCAGCAGTCAGGGACTCTCCTTCACCTTC. It yields the protein CASSQGLSFTF.

The chain recombines TRBV6-5 with TRBJ1-2, with D possibly TRBD1 on 5 matching bases. The germline CDR1 and CDR2 sequences are MNHEY and SVGAGI. Trimming shortened V by 8 bases and J by 4 bases, and 14 bases separated the two germline ends. This CDR3 comprises 13 residues. CDR3 bases: TGTGCCAGCCGTTCGACAGCACGCTATGGCTACACCTTC. It yields the protein CASRSTARYGYTF.

The chain couples TRBV19 to TRBJ1-6; TRBD1 matches at 8 bases. The CDR3 extends over 14 amino acids. From germline, CDR1 is LNHDA and CDR2 SQIVND (reference sequence). V lost 5 bases and J lost 5; bases outside the gene matches: 2. CDR3 protein: CASSYRGDNSPLHF. Here the CDR3 DNA reads TGTGCCAGTAGTTACAGGGGGGATAATTCACCCCTCCACTTT.

The chain employs TRBV18 and TRBJ2-1; 8 bases align to TRBD1. Germline V gene lookup returns CDR1 KGHSH and CDR2 LQKENI. The length of the CDR3 is 15 residues. The V segment lost 3 bases and the J segment 0 bases; nucleotides outside the gene matches: 1. CDR3 nucleotides: TGTGCCAGCTCACCGACAGGGGCCTCCTACAATGAGCAGTTCTTC. Protein: CASSPTGASYNEQFF.

The chain recombines TRBV2 with TRBJ2-3; TRBD2 agrees at 9 bases. The CDR3 is 15 residues long. CDR1 and CDR2 from the germline V gene are SNHLY and FYNNEI. With 1 base clipped from V and 4 bases from J, the junction kept 3 bases outside the gene matches. The CDR3 protein is CASSEGGGAADTQYF. The CDR3 nucleotides are TGTGCCAGCAGTGAAGGCGGGGGGGCCGCAGATACGCAGTATTTT.

The chain uses TRBV5-4 and TRBJ2-3, with 7 bases matching TRBD1. Germline assignment: CDR1 SGHNT and CDR2 YYREEE (reference sequence). J was trimmed by 3 bases and V by 2 bases; bases with no gene match: 6. The CDR3 sequence is 15 residues long. The CDR3 spells CASSFDRDRTDTQYF. CDR3 DNA: TGTGCCAGCAGCTTCGACAGGGATAGGACAGATACGCAGTATTTT.

The genes are TRBV5-1 and TRBJ2-1, with TRBD1 as a possible D gene (6 bases). The CDR3 is made up of 16 amino acids. V lost 0 bases, J lost 0 bases, and 10 bases lay in between. In germline, CDR1 is SGHRS, CDR2 YFSETQ. CDR3 residues: CASSLEGGSSYNEQFF. The CDR3 region has the DNA TGCGCCAGCAGCTTGGAAGGGGGAAGCTCCTACAATGAGCAGTTCTTC.

This clone was counted a few times. The V call is TRBV9, the J call TRBJ2-2, with TRBD2 identical over 8 bases. Germline CDR1 and CDR2: SGDLS and YYNGEE. CDR3 size: 15 residues. V shed 3 bases and J 7 bases; nucleotides not matched to a gene: 8. CDR3 DNA sequence: TGTGCCAGCAGCGACAGCGGGGGTCGGGGCGGGGAGCTGTTTTTT. Amino acid sequence: CASSDSGGRGGELFF. The whole variable domain, filled in from reference TRBV9 and TRBJ2-2, reads DSGVTQTPKHLITATGQRVTLRCSPRSGDLSVYWYQQSLDQGLQFLIQYYNGEERAKGNILERFSAQQFPDLHSELNLSSLELGDSALYFCASSDSGGRGGELFFGEGSRLTVL.

V usage is TRBV4-3 and J usage is TRBJ2-5, with a possible D match to TRBD1 (6 bases). The better agreement between TRBJ2-7 and the DNA end casts doubt on the J call. There are 15 residues in the CDR3. CDR1 and CDR2 (germline): LGHNA, YSLEER. The CDR3 DNA sequence: TGCGCCAGCAGCCAAGATCGAGGCAGGGGCAACGAGCAGTACTTC. This encodes CASSQDRGRGNEQYF.

The chain recombines TRBV5-1 with TRBJ1-5; the D gene is possibly TRBD1 (5 bases). This CDR3 comprises 15 residues. Germline V CDR1 and CDR2: SGHRS, YFSETQ. The V gene lost 5 bases and the J gene lost 0 bases, with 12 bases spanning the gap. The CDR3: CASREGPNSNQPQHF. The DNA of the CDR3 is TGCGCCAGCAGGGAGGGACCGAATAGCAATCAGCCCCAGCATTTT.

This rearrangement joins TRBV19 to TRBJ2-5; TRBD1 might be the D (5 bases). Germline values: CDR1 LNHDA, CDR2 SQIVND (reference sequence). Trimming stripped 7 bases from V and 1 base from J, with 19 bases between. This CDR3 is built from 16 residues. CDR3 loop: CASTLRWGSLQETQYF. CDR3 DNA: TGTGCCAGTACCCTACGCTGGGGCAGCCTCCAAGAGACCCAGTACTTC.